This TCR beta chain comes out of a study of Ad26.COV2.S vaccination and SARS-CoV-2 variants. Looking at the study overall: Donor had been placed in the Ad26.COV2.S arm of the COV1001 trial. Once or twice, 56 days apart, Ad26.COV2.S was delivered intramuscularly.

Sequencing used immunoSEQ multiplex PCR; TCRdb keeps in-frame clones, though not all of them. The table shows fewer than 600,000 clones, with roughly nine tenths occurring only once. The CDR3 covers 14 residues. Germline-derived CDR1 and CDR2 are KGHSH and LQKENI. V lost 5 bases, J lost 9 bases, and 20 bases lay in between. Indicated treatment: 15 to 20 received Ad26.COV2.S at low or high dose, single or two shots; 5 received placebo; per-sample allocation not given. Sampling was done on day 63 after the first vaccine or placebo injection. A Boston adult aged 18-55 years was the donor. Wuhan-strain SARS-CoV-2 spike was expressed by the Ad26 vector that made up the vaccine.

The chain links TRBV18 to TRBJ2-7; D is ambiguous. The receptor comes from a person aged 18-60 years who received the Ad26.COV2.S COVID-19 vaccine or a placebo. The source was peripheral blood, collected in a trial of Ad26.COV2.S vaccine versus placebo. In nucleotides, the CDR3 is TGTGCCAGCTCATTCGAGATCACCCAGGTTCCGCAGTACTTC. Translating gives CASSFEITQVPQYF.